This TCR beta chain was observed in a study of cytomegalovirus exposure and HLA in healthy donors. Germline V gene data show CDR1 as SGHTA and CDR2 as FQGNSA. Trimming removed 1 base at V and 1 base at J, with 16 bases between. The CDR3 consists of 17 residues. Findings and limits, study-wide: Testing in vitro showed a few CMV-associated chains specific for CMV antigens.

The sample holds a few counts of this clone. Its cognate antigen is unknown. Both 60 Vbeta primers and 13 Jbeta primers went into the PCR. Method: immunoSEQ multiplex PCR; TCRdb's copy keeps in-frame clones and lacks some. The sample records 200,000 to 250,000 clones, roughly 68% being singletons. The chain is built from TRBV7-2 and TRBJ1-2; D gene uncertain. The material sequenced was PBMCs. This clonotype was sampled from a man between 35 and 55 years old in good health and CMV-seropositive. The CDR3 loop reads CASSLGIKTDVNYGYTF. CDR3 bases: TGTGCCAGCAGCTTAGGAATAAAGACTGACGTTAACTATGGCTACACCTTC.